The 8 T cell receptor beta chains below come from one sample, sequenced in a study of T cells in Graves' hyperthyroidism and ophthalmopathy. It was RNA transcripts that yielded the amplified TCR beta CDR3 regions. In the first-round RT-PCR of the TCR CDR3, the HTBI primer set was used. TCRdb re-called the multiplex PCR reads through MiXCR, storing one row per CDR3 protein. Here the sample spans hundreds of thousands of distinct CDR3 sequences, roughly 22% being singletons. The sample consisted of blood. Receptor source: a man in his thirties or forties with Graves' ophthalmopathy.

This clonotype was seen a few times. The chain employs TRBV5-6 and TRBJ2-3, with no clear D. Germline CDR1 is SGHDT and CDR2 is YYEEEE. The germline V and J ends were trimmed by 2 bases and 0 bases, with 13 bases remaining between them. This CDR3 comprises 16 residues. The CDR3 nucleotides read TGTGCCAGCAGCTTATATACGAGGTATAGCACAGATACGCAGTATTTT. Amino acid sequence: CASSLYTRYSTDTQYF. Drawing the rest from reference TRBV5-6 and TRBJ2-3, the complete variable domain is DAGVTQSPTHLIKTRGQQVTLRCSPKSGHDTVSWYQQALGQGPQFIFQYYEEEERQRGNFPDRFSGHQFPNYSSELNVNALLLGDSALYLCASSLYTRYSTDTQYFGPGTRLTVL.

There are many counts of this clonotype. The junction differs from germline at one of its ends, possibly a read error. V gene TRBV18 combines with J gene TRBJ2-7; 7 bases match TRBD1. This CDR3 contains 16 residues. The germline V gene has CDR1 KGHSH and CDR2 LQKENI. CDR3 in DNA: TGTGCCAGCTCACCCAGGACAGGCTATCAATCCTACGGGCAGTACTTC. It codes for CASSPRTGYQSYGQYF.

This clonotype was seen at least ten times. The V call is TRBV3-1, the J call TRBJ2-7, with D hard to call. The length of the CDR3 is 14 residues. Trimming cost V 3 bases and J 5 bases, with 14 bases left between them. CDR1 LGHDT and CDR2 YNNKEL come from the germline V gene (reference sequence). The CDR3 DNA follows: TGTGCCAGCAGCCATCGATCTGGGTTTGACGAGCAGTACTTC. As protein: CASSHRSGFDEQYF.

This clonotype was seen more than once but under ten times. The chain is built from TRBV12-3 or TRBV12-4 and TRBJ1-6; possible D gene TRBD1, 5 bases. V was clipped by 5 bases and J by 9 bases, with 14 bases between them. The CDR3 has 14 residues. CDR3 residues: CASSPGLPGSPLHF. CDR3 coding DNA: TGTGCCAGCAGTCCGGGACTCCCGGGTTCACCCCTCCACTTT.

V usage is TRBV20-1 and J usage is TRBJ1-1; TRBD1 aligns across 10 bases. The CDR3 has 14 residues. V trimming: 5 bases; J trimming: 4 bases; junction bases outside the gene matches: 7. Per the germline V gene, CDR1 is DFQATT and CDR2 is SNEGSKA (reference sequence). The chain's CDR3 is CSAGTGARGTEAFF. The CDR3 DNA reads as TGCAGTGCTGGGACAGGGGCTCGGGGCACTGAAGCTTTCTTT.

With regard to this clonotype: A junction boundary mismatches the germline segment, possibly from a read error. V usage is TRBV29-1 and J usage is TRBJ1-5; a possible D gene is TRBD1 (6 bases). Germline V gene data show CDR1 as SQVTM and CDR2 as ANQGSEA. The CDR3 has 14 residues. Here the CDR3 DNA reads TGCAGCGTTTTACAGGGTACTAGCAATCGGCCCCAGCATTTT. Translated, it gives CSVLQGTSNRPQHF.

The chain links TRBV2 to TRBJ2-3, with D perhaps matching TRBD2 (6 bases). The V end lost 1 base, the J end lost 6 bases, and 14 bases lay between the germline ends. Germline V CDR1 and CDR2: SNHLY, FYNNEI. CDR3 length: 15 amino acids. CDR3 sequence reads: CASSEVPGVGDTQYF. For the CDR3, the DNA is TGTGCCAGCAGTGAAGTGCCGGGGGTTGGGGATACGCAGTATTTT. Full variable domain (missing parts from reference TRBV2 and TRBJ2-3): EPEVTQTPSHQVTQMGQEVILRCVPISNHLYFYWYRQILGQKVEFLVSFYNNEISEKSEIFDDQFSVERPDGSNFTLKIRSTKLEDSAMYFCASSEVPGVGDTQYFGPGTRLTVL.

This clonotype was seen repeatedly, ten times or more. The chain employs TRBV5-1 and TRBJ2-1; D is unclear. V dropped 0 bases and J dropped 8 bases, with 12 bases sitting between them. Germline V CDR1 and CDR2: SGHRS, YFSETQ. The CDR3 covers 14 residues. The CDR3 reads CASSLVVGGDEQFF. DNA of the CDR3: TGCGCCAGCAGCTTGGTGGTAGGTGGCGATGAGCAGTTCTTC.